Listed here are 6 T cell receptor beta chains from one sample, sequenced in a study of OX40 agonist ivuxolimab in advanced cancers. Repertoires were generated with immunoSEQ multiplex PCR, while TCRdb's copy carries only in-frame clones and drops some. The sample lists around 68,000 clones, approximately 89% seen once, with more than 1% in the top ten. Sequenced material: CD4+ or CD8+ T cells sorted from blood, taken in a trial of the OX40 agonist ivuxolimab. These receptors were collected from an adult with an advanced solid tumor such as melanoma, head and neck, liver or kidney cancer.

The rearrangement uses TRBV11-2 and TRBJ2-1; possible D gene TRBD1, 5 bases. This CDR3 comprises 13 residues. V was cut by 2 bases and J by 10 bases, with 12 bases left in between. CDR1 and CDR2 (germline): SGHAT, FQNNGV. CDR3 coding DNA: TGTGCCAGCAGCTTATGGCAGGGTCGGGAGCAGTTCTTC. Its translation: CASSLWQGREQFF.

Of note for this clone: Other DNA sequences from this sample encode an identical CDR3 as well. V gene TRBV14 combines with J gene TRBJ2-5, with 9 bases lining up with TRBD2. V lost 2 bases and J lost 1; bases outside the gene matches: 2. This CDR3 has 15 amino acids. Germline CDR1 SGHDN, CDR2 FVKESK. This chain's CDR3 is CASSQRAGGQETQYF. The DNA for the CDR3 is TGTGCCAGCAGCCAAAGAGCGGGGGGCCAAGAGACCCAGTACTTC.

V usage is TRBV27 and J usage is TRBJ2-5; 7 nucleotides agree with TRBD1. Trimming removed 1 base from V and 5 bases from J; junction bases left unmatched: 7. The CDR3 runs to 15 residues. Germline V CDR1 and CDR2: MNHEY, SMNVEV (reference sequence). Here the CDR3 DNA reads TGTGCCAGCAGTTTATTTACAGGGGATTGGGAGACCCAGTACTTC. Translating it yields CASSLFTGDWETQYF.

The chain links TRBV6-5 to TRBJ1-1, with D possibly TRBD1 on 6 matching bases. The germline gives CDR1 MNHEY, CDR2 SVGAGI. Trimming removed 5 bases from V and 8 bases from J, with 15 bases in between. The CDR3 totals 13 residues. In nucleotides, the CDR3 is TGTGCCAGCAGTCGGGGGACATCATTCGAAGCTTTCTTT. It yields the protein CASSRGTSFEAFF.

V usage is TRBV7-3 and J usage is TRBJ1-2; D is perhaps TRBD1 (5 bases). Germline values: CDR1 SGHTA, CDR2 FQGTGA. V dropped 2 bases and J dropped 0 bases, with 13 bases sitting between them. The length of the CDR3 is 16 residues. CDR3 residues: CASSLVIDSSNYGYTF. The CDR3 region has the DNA TGTGCCAGCAGCTTAGTAATTGACAGTTCTAACTATGGCTACACCTTC.

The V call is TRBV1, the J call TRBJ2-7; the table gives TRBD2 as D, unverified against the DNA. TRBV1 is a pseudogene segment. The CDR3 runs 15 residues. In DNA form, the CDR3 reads TGCACCAGCAGCCAAGCCGGGGGGTCCTCCTACGAGCAGTACTTC. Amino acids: CTSSQAGGSSYEQYF.